The subject of this entry is one TCR beta chain. Its antigen is undetermined. The source of the sample is a study of shared clonotypes between healthy human individuals. Points from the study as a whole: In this cohort, only blood was sampled, and tissue repertoires likely differ. Generally, estimated richness proved larger in naive subsets than it did in memory subsets.

The length of the CDR3 is 14 residues. The germline V gene encodes CDR1 KGHSH and CDR2 LQKENI. V was cut by 2 bases and J by 3 bases, with 10 bases left in between. The table came from immunoSEQ multiplex PCR; TCRdb's copy has only in-frame clones and leaves some out. Counted here are nearly 1 million clones, less than 85% occurring once; the ten biggest clones make up about 1.5%. The investigators split CD4+ cells into a CD45RA+ naive subset and a CD45RA-negative memory subset. This chain connects TRBV18 to TRBJ2-5; no definite D call. This receptor was identified in a man aged 18-30 years in good health. The sequenced material came from memory CD4+ T cells sorted from blood. Subset here: CD45RA-negative fraction. CDR3 residues: CASSPGLTEETQYF. The CDR3 region has the DNA TGTGCCAGCTCACCAGGTTTAACAGAAGAGACCCAGTACTTC.